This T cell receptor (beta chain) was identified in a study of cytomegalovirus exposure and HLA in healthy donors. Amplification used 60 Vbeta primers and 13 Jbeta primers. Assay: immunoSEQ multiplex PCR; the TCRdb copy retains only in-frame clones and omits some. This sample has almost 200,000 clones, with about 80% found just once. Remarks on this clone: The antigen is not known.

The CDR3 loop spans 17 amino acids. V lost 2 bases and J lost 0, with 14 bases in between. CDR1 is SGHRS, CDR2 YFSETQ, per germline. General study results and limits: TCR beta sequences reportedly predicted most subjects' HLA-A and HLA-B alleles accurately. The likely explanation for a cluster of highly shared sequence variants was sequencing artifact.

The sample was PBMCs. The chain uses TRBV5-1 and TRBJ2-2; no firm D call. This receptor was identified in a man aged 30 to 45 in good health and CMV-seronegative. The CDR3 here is CASSFSSTEANTGELFF. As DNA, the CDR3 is TGCGCCAGCAGCTTCAGCTCAACAGAAGCGAACACCGGGGAGCTGTTTTTT.